A single sample gave rise to the 5 T cell receptor beta chains below, sequenced in a study of vaccination and CD4 T cells after COVID-19 (dated by TCRdb to between 2021 and 2022). The sample's treatment or condition label, in plain terms: approximately 11-day PBMC culture with coronavirus spike peptide pools or control peptides (ViraFEST assay). Their antigens remain unidentified. The library was generated by PCR. TCRdb lists the instrument as Illumina iSeq 100. DNA from cultured CD4+ T cells underwent TCR sequencing with the Oncomine TCR Beta short-read assay at the Johns Hopkins FTIC core. The public reads were reprocessed in TCRdb via fastp at Q25 and MiXCR, keeping in-frame beta chains. Every distinct CDR3 protein forms one entry, paired with its most common genes and DNA. The sample has more than 10,000 distinct CDR3 sequences on record, around 60% of them singletons. The ten top clones hold roughly 13% of the sample.

Sequenced material: CD4+ T cells from blood, cultured in vitro. The receptors here all came from a human donor who had recovered from COVID-19.

To note about this clonotype: A junction boundary mismatches the germline segment, possibly from a read error. The chain links TRBV28 to TRBJ1-1, with D possibly matching TRBD1 (5 bases). The CDR3 spans 16 residues. Germline assignment: CDR1 MDHEN and CDR2 SYDVKM. CDR3 nucleotides: TGTGCCAGCAGATTATGGGGGGGGGACGCAAGCACTGAAGCTTTCTTT. It is translated as CASRLWGGDASTEAFF.

Worth noting for this clonotype: The junction does not match germline at one end; this may be a read error. The rearrangement links TRBV6-2 or TRBV6-3 to TRBJ1-2; 8 positions agree with TRBD1. The CDR3 sequence is 13 residues long. Germline CDR1 reads MNHEY; CDR2 reads SVGEGT. The CDR3, as DNA: TGTGCCAGCACGGACAGGGCTAACGATGGCTACACCTTC. It translates to CASTDRANDGYTF.

The chain employs TRBV19 and TRBJ1-1; TRBD1 aligns across 7 bases. CDR1 LNHDA and CDR2 SQIVND come from the germline V gene (reference sequence). The V and J ends lost 2 bases and 3 bases, in that order; junction bases with no gene match: 12. CDR3 size: 17 residues. The CDR3 protein is CASSIIQSDRKDTEAFF. The CDR3 DNA sequence: TGTGCCAGTAGTATAATCCAATCGGACAGGAAGGACACTGAAGCTTTCTTT.

This chain's CDR3 is CASSSSRNRGLDLNQPQHF. The CDR3 region has the DNA TGTGCCAGCAGCTCCAGTCGTAACAGGGGTCTCGATCTAAATCAGCCCCAGCATTTT. V usage is TRBV5-6 and J usage is TRBJ1-5, with TRBD1 matching over 7 bases. The CDR3 consists of 19 residues. CDR1 and CDR2 from the germline V gene are SGHDT and YYEEEE. Trimming removed 3 bases from V and 4 bases from J; junction bases left unmatched: 19.

The chain uses TRBV30 and TRBJ2-4; D not certain. CDR1 GTSNPN and CDR2 SVGIG come from the germline V gene (reference sequence). CDR3 size: 14 residues. Between the trimmed V and J ends, which lost 4 bases and 0 bases, there was a span of 10 bases. The DNA of the CDR3 is TGTGCCTGGAAAGTATCTCCAGCCAAAAACATTCAGTACTTC. The encoded protein is CAWKVSPAKNIQYF.